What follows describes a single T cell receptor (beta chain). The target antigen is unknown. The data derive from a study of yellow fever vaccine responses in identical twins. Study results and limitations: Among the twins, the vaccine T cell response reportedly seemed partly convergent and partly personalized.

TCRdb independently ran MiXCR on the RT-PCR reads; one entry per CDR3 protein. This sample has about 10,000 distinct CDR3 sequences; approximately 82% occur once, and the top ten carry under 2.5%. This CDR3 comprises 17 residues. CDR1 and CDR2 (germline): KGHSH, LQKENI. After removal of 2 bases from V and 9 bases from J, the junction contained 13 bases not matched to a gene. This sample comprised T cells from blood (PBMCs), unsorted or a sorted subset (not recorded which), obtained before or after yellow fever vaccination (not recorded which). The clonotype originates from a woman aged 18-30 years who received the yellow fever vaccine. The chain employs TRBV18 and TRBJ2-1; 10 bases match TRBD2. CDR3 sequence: CASSPNRSGRALGEQFF. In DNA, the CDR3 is TGTGCCAGCTCACCAAATAGGAGCGGGAGGGCCCTGGGTGAGCAGTTCTTC. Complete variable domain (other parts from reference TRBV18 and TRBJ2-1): NAGVMQNPRHLVRRRGQEARLRCSPMKGHSHVYWYRQLPEEGLKFMVYLQKENIIDESGMPKERFSAEFPKEGPSILRIQQVVRGDSAAYFCASSPNRSGRALGEQFFGPGTRLTVL.